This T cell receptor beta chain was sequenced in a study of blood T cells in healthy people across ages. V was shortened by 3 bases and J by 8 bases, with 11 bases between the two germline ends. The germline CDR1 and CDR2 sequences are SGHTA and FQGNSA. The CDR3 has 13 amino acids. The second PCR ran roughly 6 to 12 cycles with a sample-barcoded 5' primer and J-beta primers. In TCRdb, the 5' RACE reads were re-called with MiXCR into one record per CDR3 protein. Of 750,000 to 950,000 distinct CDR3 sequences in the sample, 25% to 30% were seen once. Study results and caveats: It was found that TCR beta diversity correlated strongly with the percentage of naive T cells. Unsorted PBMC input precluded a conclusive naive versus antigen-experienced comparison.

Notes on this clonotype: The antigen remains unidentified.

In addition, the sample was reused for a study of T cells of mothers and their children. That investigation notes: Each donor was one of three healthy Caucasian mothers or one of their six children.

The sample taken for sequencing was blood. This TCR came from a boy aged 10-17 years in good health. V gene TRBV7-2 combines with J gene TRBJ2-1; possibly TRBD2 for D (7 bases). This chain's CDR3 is CASSLRGGHEQFF. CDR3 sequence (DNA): TGTGCCAGCAGCTTGAGGGGGGGGCATGAGCAGTTCTTC.